Following are 24 T cell receptor beta chains from one sample sequenced in a study of siplizumab effects on memory and regulatory T cells. The protocol was immunoSEQ multiplex PCR, while the TCRdb copy is restricted to in-frame clones and leaves out a portion. The table lists approximately 94,000 clones, roughly 95% of them singletons. The sample was naive CD4+ T cells sorted from blood. The source of these receptors is a human donor in good health.

The V and J genes are TRBV27 and TRBJ2-7, with TRBD2 matching 11 bases. J gave up 5 bases and V 5 bases, and 5 bases lay outside the gene matches. The CDR3 is 14 amino acids. Germline lookup yields CDR1 MNHEY and CDR2 SMNVEV (reference sequence). The CDR3 protein is CASSQRTSGHEQYF. CDR3 coding DNA: TGTGCCAGCAGTCAGCGGACTAGCGGGCACGAGCAGTACTTC.

The J gene is TRBJ1-2, the V gene TRBV7-2; TRBD1 agrees at 7 bases. Germline-derived CDR1 and CDR2 are SGHTA and FQGNSA. The V segment lost 6 bases and the J segment 4 bases; nucleotides outside the gene matches: 5. The CDR3 has 13 amino acids. CDR3 sequence: CASRGQNLYGYTF. The CDR3 nucleotides are TGTGCCAGCAGGGGACAGAATCTCTATGGCTACACCTTC.

The sample holds one count of this clone. The CDR3 DNA is TGTGCCAGCAGTGACTCTCGGGGGGCGCGCGGATATGGCTACACCTTC. Encoded protein: CASSDSRGARGYGYTF. This chain uses TRBV6-4 with TRBJ1-2; possibly TRBD1 for D (6 bases). CDR3 length: 16 residues. Germline V lookup: CDR1 MRHNA, CDR2 SNTAGT. The V and J ends lost 0 bases and 5 bases respectively, with 16 bases between them.

The chain couples TRBV10-3 to TRBJ2-7; TRBD2 aligns across 11 bases. From germline, CDR1 is ENHRY and CDR2 SYGVKD. CDR3 length: 19 amino acids. After removal of 0 bases from V and 3 bases from J, the junction contained 13 bases not matched to a gene. The CDR3 sequence is CAISESPGTKTSGDYEQYF. The CDR3 DNA is TGTGCCATCAGTGAGTCGCCAGGAACCAAGACTAGCGGGGACTACGAGCAGTACTTC.

The CDR3 DNA sequence: TGTGCCAGCAGTTACTCTTGGGGGCAAGAGACCCAGTACTTC. Residues: CASSYSWGQETQYF. The chain has TRBV6-5 and TRBJ2-5; D is tentatively TRBD1 or TRBD2 (5 bases each). The CDR3 length is 14 residues. The germline V gene has CDR1 MNHEY and CDR2 SVGAGI. Trimming removed 0 bases from V and 2 bases from J, with 7 bases in between.

The table lists this clone with a count of one. This rearrangement joins TRBV5-1 to TRBJ1-6; 10 bases match TRBD1. This CDR3 region has 17 residues. V was pared by 0 bases and J by 1 base, with 1 base of the junction left unmatched. The germline V gene encodes CDR1 SGHRS and CDR2 YFSETQ. CDR3 in amino acids: CASSLEGQGSYNSPLHF. In nucleotides, the CDR3 is TGCGCCAGCAGCTTGGAGGGACAGGGGTCCTATAATTCACCCCTCCACTTT. The full variable domain, with the rest looked up from reference TRBV5-1 and TRBJ1-6, is KAGVTQTPRYLIKTRGQQVTLSCSPISGHRSVSWYQQTPGQGLQFLFEYFSETQRNKGNFPGRFSGRQFSNSRSEMNVSTLELGDSALYLCASSLEGQGSYNSPLHFGNGTRLTVT.

The genes are TRBV21-1 and TRBJ2-5; the table calls TRBD1, which could not be checked here. The end of the DNA fits TRBJ2-7 better, so the J call may be wrong. TRBV21-1 is an annotated pseudogene. The CDR3 totals 19 residues. The chain's CDR3 is CASSKRKGERQESSYEQYF. CDR3 in DNA: TGTGCCAGCAGCAAAAGAAAAGGGGAGCGACAGGAGAGCTCCTACGAGCAGTACTTC.

This chain uses TRBV7-3 with TRBJ2-3, with 7 bases aligning to TRBD2. Trimming at V came to 3 bases and at J to 5 bases, leaving 5 bases not matched to a gene. This CDR3 is built from 14 residues. The germline CDR1 and CDR2 sequences are SGHTA and FQGTGA. The CDR3 nucleotides read TGTGCCAGCAGCTTGGGCGGGGGAGGAGATACGCAGTATTTT. Translated, it gives CASSLGGGGDTQYF.

The CDR3 loop reads CASSPQSGGEQYF. The CDR3 DNA sequence: TGTGCCAGCAGCCCCCAATCAGGGGGAGAGCAGTACTTC. The V call is TRBV7-2, the J call TRBJ2-5; TRBD1 matches at 7 bases. This CDR3 region has 13 residues. V was clipped by 5 bases and J by 11 bases; unmatched bases: 11. The germline V gene has CDR1 SGHTA and CDR2 FQGNSA.

The J gene is TRBJ2-2, the V gene TRBV7-8, with TRBD1 identical over 8 bases. Looked up from germline, CDR1 is SGHVS and CDR2 is FQNEAQ. The CDR3 loop spans 17 amino acids. The junction had 12 bases not matched to a gene; V was cut back by 4 bases and J by 5 bases. Here the CDR3 DNA reads TGTGCCAGCAGCTCGGACAGGGCCCCCCGGGGGACCGGGGAGCTGTTTTTT. This translates into CASSSDRAPRGTGELFF.

The chain is built from TRBV28 and TRBJ2-2; D is possibly TRBD2 (5 bases). The CDR3 extends over 13 amino acids. The germline V gene has CDR1 MDHEN and CDR2 SYDVKM. The V end lost 8 bases, the J end lost 6 bases, and 13 bases lay between the germline ends. The CDR3 spells CASVFRDAGELFF. The DNA of the CDR3 is TGTGCCAGCGTATTCCGGGATGCCGGGGAGCTGTTTTTT.

This rearrangement joins TRBV6-5 to TRBJ1-2; no firm D call. CDR1 is MNHEY and CDR2 is SVGAGI in the germline V gene. The germline V and J ends were trimmed by 2 bases and 2 bases, with 15 bases remaining between them. The CDR3 loop spans 16 amino acids. CDR3 coding DNA: TGTGCCAGCAGTTACGTTTGGTCAGATGGAAACTATGGCTACACCTTC. Its protein product is CASSYVWSDGNYGYTF.

This chain joins TRBV5-6 and TRBJ2-3; 7 nucleotides align to TRBD1. The V gene's germline CDR1 is SGHDT and CDR2 YYEEEE. Germline trimming cut 2 bases from V and 2 bases from J; bases unmatched to any gene: 5. The CDR3 length is 15 residues. In DNA, the CDR3 is TGTGCCAGCAGCTTCAGAGACAGGGCCACAGATACGCAGTATTTT. Encoded protein: CASSFRDRATDTQYF.

The genes are TRBV4-3 and TRBJ2-6, with D possibly being TRBD1 (6 bases). This CDR3 is 17 amino acids long. V lost 3 bases and J lost 4, with 16 bases in between. Germline V gene data show CDR1 as LGHNA and CDR2 as YSLEER. The CDR3 loop is CASSQMMQGQGANVLTF. The CDR3 DNA sequence: TGCGCCAGCAGCCAGATGATGCAGGGGCAAGGGGCCAACGTCCTGACTTTC.

The rearrangement joins TRBV18 to TRBJ1-6; no firm D call. Germline lookup yields CDR1 KGHSH and CDR2 LQKENI. This CDR3 spans 13 amino acids. V was shortened by 2 bases and J by 8 bases, with 7 bases between the two germline ends. The CDR3 loop reads CASSPGNDSPLHF. The DNA of the CDR3 is TGTGCCAGCTCACCAGGGAATGATTCACCCCTCCACTTT.

This clone was found once. The chain is built from TRBV6-5 and TRBJ2-5; 8 bases match TRBD1. The germline gives CDR1 MNHEY, CDR2 SVGAGI. V lost 2 bases to trimming and J lost 3 bases; unmatched junction nucleotides: 2. The CDR3 has 14 amino acids. CDR3 protein: CASSYGQGEETQYF. In DNA, the CDR3 is TGTGCCAGCAGTTACGGACAGGGAGAAGAGACCCAGTACTTC.

V and J are TRBV18 and TRBJ2-5; 8 nucleotides match TRBD1. The CDR3 extends over 15 amino acids. The trim removed 4 bases at V and 4 bases at J, leaving 8 bases unmatched. Germline V CDR1 and CDR2: KGHSH, LQKENI. CDR3 DNA: TGTGCCAGCTCACTATCACAGGGGGTAAGAGAGACCCAGTACTTC. This encodes CASSLSQGVRETQYF.

V gene TRBV25-1 combines with J gene TRBJ1-1, with D uncertain. The CDR3 sequence is 15 residues long. From germline, CDR1 is MGHDK and CDR2 SYGVNS. V lost 1 base and J 1 base, leaving 10 bases between the germline ends. CDR3 sequence reads: CASSESWLTNTEAFF. DNA of the CDR3: TGTGCCAGCAGTGAATCTTGGTTAACGAACACTGAAGCTTTCTTT.

The V gene is TRBV6-6, the J gene TRBJ2-3; TRBD1 might be the D (5 bases). V lost 2 bases, J lost 2 bases, and 5 bases lay in between. This CDR3 has 13 amino acids. The germline gives CDR1 MNHNY, CDR2 SVGAGI (reference sequence). CDR3 amino acids: CASSYGATDTQYF. The CDR3 nucleotides read TGTGCCAGCAGTTACGGGGCCACAGATACGCAGTATTTT.

The rearrangement links TRBV6-5 to TRBJ2-7; D unresolved. Trimming removed 8 bases from V and 4 bases from J, with 12 bases in between. This CDR3 has 12 amino acids. Germline CDR1 MNHEY, CDR2 SVGAGI. The CDR3 is CASGYLLYEQYF. The CDR3 DNA reads as TGTGCCAGCGGGTACCTCTTATACGAGCAGTACTTC.

This chain joins TRBV28 and TRBJ2-7; D is perhaps TRBD2 (6 bases). The CDR3 totals 12 residues. Germline values: CDR1 MDHEN, CDR2 SYDVKM. CDR3 nucleotide sequence: TGTAGGACCGGGACTGCATACTACGAGCAGTACTTC. This gives the protein CRTGTAYYEQYF.

The chain combines TRBV10-3 with TRBJ2-1; D is ambiguous. The CDR3 extends over 12 amino acids. With 4 bases removed from V and 5 bases from J, the gap between germline ends came to 6 bases. Looked up from germline, CDR1 is ENHRY and CDR2 is SYGVKD. The chain's CDR3 is CAISVADNEQFF. CDR3 DNA sequence: TGTGCCATCAGTGTCGCAGACAATGAGCAGTTCTTC.

V usage is TRBV5-1 and J usage is TRBJ1-6, with D tentatively TRBD1 (5 bases). The CDR3 length is 15 residues. Germline values: CDR1 SGHRS, CDR2 YFSETQ. The V end lost 5 bases, the J end lost 0 bases, and 9 bases lay between the germline ends. CDR3 amino acids: CASRLDSSYNSPLHF. DNA for the CDR3: TGCGCCAGCAGACTCGACAGCTCCTATAATTCACCCCTCCACTTT.

This chain connects TRBV4-1 to TRBJ2-5; D might be TRBD1 (5 bases). Germline CDR1 is MGHRA and CDR2 is YSYEKL. The germline V and J ends were trimmed by 1 base and 0 bases, with 6 bases remaining between them. The CDR3 runs to 14 residues. The CDR3 DNA is TGCGCCAGCAGCCAAGGACAGAACCAAGAGACCCAGTACTTC. This codes for CASSQGQNQETQYF.